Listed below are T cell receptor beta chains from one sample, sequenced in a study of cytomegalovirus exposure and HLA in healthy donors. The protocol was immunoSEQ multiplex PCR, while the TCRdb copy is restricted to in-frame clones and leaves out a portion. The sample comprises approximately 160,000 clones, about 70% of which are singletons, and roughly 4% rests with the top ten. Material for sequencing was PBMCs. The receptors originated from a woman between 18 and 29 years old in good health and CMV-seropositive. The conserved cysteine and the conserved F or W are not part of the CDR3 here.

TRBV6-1	ASSENSYEQY
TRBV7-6	ASSQGGHYEQY
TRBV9	ASSVGGRGGRGNEQF
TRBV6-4	ASSVGTGVYNEQF
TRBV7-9	ASSLGVGLLQETQY
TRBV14	ASSRQPGQGGTEAF
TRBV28	ASSLQSTGSYEQY
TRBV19	ASSPGQGAVAEAF
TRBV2	ASSEMRYEQY
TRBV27	ASKPRGILLMNTEAF
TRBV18	ASSPLRTENIQY
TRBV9	ASSASGYQETQY
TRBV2	ASSRGGVETEAF
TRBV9	ASSPSQGRDTEAF
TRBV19	ATSIQGAGNQPQH
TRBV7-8	ASSYRDREFMNTEAF
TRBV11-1	ASSLPGLAAAGEQF
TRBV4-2	ASSQDNKGWTVPYSYEQY
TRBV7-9	ASSPRGANTEAF
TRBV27	ASRIQGDGKNIQY
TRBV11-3	ASSLDGTGDTGELF
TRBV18	ASSPVPSGRASITQY
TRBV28	ASRTGSKETQY
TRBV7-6	ASSLSNEQY
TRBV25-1	ASSEYAGSYEQY
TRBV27	ASSPQAGDRSRLQF